A selection of T cell receptor beta chains follows, all from one sample in a study of blood T cell repertoires in COVID-19. Produced via immunoSEQ multiplex PCR; TCRdb's table is partial and in-frame only. The sample consists of tens of thousands of clones, 82% of them appearing once. Sequenced input: peripheral blood. These receptors all come from a woman at least 80 years old with acute or convalescent COVID-19. The CDR3 runs from the conserved cysteine through the conserved F or W.

V: TRBV24-1
CDR3: CATRDSPPRHTGELFF

V: TRBV11-2
CDR3: CASSLILAGGSEQYF

V: TRBV5-1
CDR3: CASSWGQDTDTQYF

V: TRBV5-1
CDR3: CASSFDQVYGYTF

V: TRBV10-2
CDR3: CASSGGQGDEQYF

V: TRBV7-8
CDR3: CASNPPGTGTNEQFF

V: TRBV5-1
CDR3: CASSVGVTPGFSGELFF

V: TRBV10-2
CDR3: CASTSTTGTHGYTF

V: TRBV3-1/TRBV3-2
CDR3: CASSLPGGENTGELFF

V: TRBV7-2
CDR3: CASTRGGSPLLSSYEQYF

V: TRBV19
CDR3: CASSSGPYNSPLHF

V: TRBV19
CDR3: CASQQGAANTGELFF

V: TRBV19
CDR3: CASSDREDTEAFF

V: TRBV24-1
CDR3: CATSDPRTGHEQYF

V: TRBV3-1/TRBV3-2
CDR3: CASSQQGAWGYTF

V: TRBV19
CDR3: CASSPTGQVELFF

V: TRBV12-3/TRBV12-4
CDR3: CASTLTGSDGYTF

V: TRBV7-2
CDR3: CASSHNPGGSTSTDTQYF

V: TRBV4-1
CDR3: CASSKGLAALQETQYF

V: TRBV6-1
CDR3: CASSGQPGQGRQPQHF

V: TRBV15
CDR3: CATSGGASAITDTQYF

V: TRBV5-1
CDR3: CASSLFPDNEQFF

V: TRBV2
CDR3: CASSVGLAGYEQFF

V: TRBV5-8
CDR3: CASSGQGNADTQYF